Following are 9 T cell receptor beta chains from one sample sequenced in a study of technical replicates of blood from several donors. TCRdb's table, derived via immunoSEQ multiplex PCR, lists solely in-frame clones and lacks some. Found here are about 14,000 clones, approximately 80% of them singletons; the top ten hold 12%. Sequenced input: PBMCs. Receptor source: a human donor in good health.

This chain links TRBV2 with TRBJ1-5, with D possibly TRBD1 on 6 matching bases. Trimming removed 2 bases from V and 6 bases from J, with 14 bases in between. This CDR3 has 15 residues. In germline, CDR1 is SNHLY, CDR2 FYNNEI. The CDR3, as DNA: TGTGCCAGCAGTGAAACTGGGGGCAGCGGTCAGCCCCAGCATTTT. Protein: CASSETGGSGQPQHF.

J is TRBJ2-1 and V is TRBV14; D is unresolved. Germline lookup yields CDR1 SGHDN and CDR2 FVKESK. Trimming took 3 bases from V and 5 from J, leaving 8 bases between them. The CDR3 is 13 amino acids. The CDR3 loop is CASSHHNNNEQFF. CDR3 DNA: TGTGCCAGCAGCCACCACAACAACAATGAGCAGTTCTTC. Complete variable domain (other parts from reference TRBV14 and TRBJ2-1): EAGVTQFPSHSVIEKGQTVTLRCDPISGHDNLYWYRRVMGKEIKFLLHFVKESKQDESGMPNNRFLAERTGGTYSTLKVQPAELEDSGVYFCASSHHNNNEQFFGPGTRLTVL.

This chain joins TRBV9 and TRBJ2-3, with 10 bases fitting TRBD2. Trimming at V came to 0 bases and at J to 4 bases, leaving 2 bases not matched to a gene. CDR1 and CDR2 from the germline V gene are SGDLS and YYNGEE. The CDR3 extends over 15 amino acids. DNA for the CDR3: TGTGCCAGCAGCGTAGCTCTAGCGGGAGCAGATACGCAGTATTTT. Amino acid sequence: CASSVALAGADTQYF.

The gene calls are TRBV19 and TRBJ2-1, with 7 bases matching TRBD2. CDR1 LNHDA and CDR2 SQIVND come from the germline V gene (reference sequence). The CDR3 extends over 16 amino acids. V shed 3 bases and J 4 bases; nucleotides not matched to a gene: 9. As DNA, the CDR3 is TGTGCCAGTAGTATTCTGGCGGGAGTCTCGTACAATGAGCAGTTCTTC. This encodes CASSILAGVSYNEQFF.

The CDR3 bases are TGTGCCAGCAGCCCCGTTTTCTCGACAGGGGGAGGGTACGAGCAGTACTTC. Protein: CASSPVFSTGGGYEQYF. The chain has TRBV28 and TRBJ2-7; 9 bases align to TRBD1. Germline loops: CDR1 MDHEN, CDR2 SYDVKM. V gave up 6 bases and J gave up 4 bases; unmatched junction bases: 16. The CDR3 has 17 residues.

The chain employs TRBV27 and TRBJ2-1, with 7 bases aligning to TRBD2. Trimming took 5 bases from V and 5 from J; bases not matched to a gene: 12. In germline, CDR1 is MNHEY, CDR2 SMNVEV (reference sequence). This CDR3 comprises 16 residues. The CDR3 reads CASSIILAQGNNEQFF. The CDR3 nucleotides read TGTGCCAGCAGTATCATACTAGCGCAAGGTAACAATGAGCAGTTCTTC.

The chain uses TRBV19 and TRBJ1-3; D is undetermined. The CDR3 runs 12 residues. V lost 10 bases to trimming and J lost 0 bases, with 7 bases between them. Germline-derived CDR1 and CDR2 are LNHDA and SQIVND (reference sequence). The DNA for the CDR3 is TGTGCCACCGTCAGCTCTGGAAACACCATATATTTT. This codes for CATVSSGNTIYF.

The chain links TRBV5-1 to TRBJ1-5; weak D call: TRBD1 (5 bases). The CDR3 contains 16 residues. The germline V and J ends were trimmed by 0 bases and 0 bases, with 10 bases remaining between them. Germline assignment: CDR1 SGHRS and CDR2 YFSETQ. The CDR3 nucleotides read TGCGCCAGCAGCTTGGTCCCAGGGAATAGCAATCAGCCCCAGCATTTT. Translating it yields CASSLVPGNSNQPQHF.

V gene TRBV19 combines with J gene TRBJ1-5, with TRBD1 as a possible D gene (5 bases). This CDR3 spans 17 amino acids. V dropped 8 bases and J dropped 1 base, with 21 bases sitting between them. The germline CDR1 and CDR2 sequences are LNHDA and SQIVND (reference sequence). CDR3 nucleotides: TGTGCCAGTTGCCCGAGGACATCCTGGTCGAGCAATCAGCCCCAGCATTTT. It yields the protein CASCPRTSWSSNQPQHF.